This note documents a single T cell receptor beta chain sequence. The data were obtained in a study of blood T cell repertoires in COVID-19. Study details: Acute and convalescent COVID-19 samples came from the United States, Italy and Spain. From T cells, B-cell-depleted T cells, or PBMCs came the material, which was cDNA or gDNA.

Germline CDR1 is MDHEN and CDR2 is SYDVKM. Between the trimmed V and J ends, which lost 3 bases and 6 bases, there was a span of 17 bases. CDR3 length equals 16 residues. Original methodology: Amplification with reference gene primers provided the estimates of nucleated cell counts. TCRdb's table, derived via immunoSEQ multiplex PCR, lists solely in-frame clones and lacks some. That table supplies the V and J calls and clone size; D and trimming were determined from the DNA. The profile shows around 59,000 clones, about nine tenths of them singletons. This TCR came from a man aged 55-75 years with acute or convalescent COVID-19. Material for sequencing was peripheral blood. This chain connects TRBV28 to TRBJ1-4; a possible D gene is TRBD1 (5 bases). CDR3 sequence: CASSFKSGGTYEKLFF. CDR3 sequence (DNA): TGTGCCAGCAGTTTTAAATCGGGCGGGACGTATGAAAAACTGTTTTTT.